Listed here are 4 T cell receptor beta chains from one sample, sequenced in a study of blood T cells in healthy people across ages (dated by TCRdb to between 2015 and 2016). Library preparation was by 5' RACE. The instrument given in TCRdb is Illumina HiSeq 2500. A second 7 to 11 cycle PCR used a sample-barcoded 5' primer and a J-beta primer mix. TCRdb applied fastp at Q25 and MiXCR to the public reads, then kept only in-frame beta chains. Entries are consolidated by CDR3 protein sequence, retaining the most common genes and DNA. The sample records 1.4 million to 1.5 million distinct CDR3 sequences, around 42% of which are singletons. 7% to 9% of the sample is in the top ten clones. Sequences were obtained from blood. The receptors come from a woman younger than 35 in good health.

The chain uses TRBV3-1 and TRBJ2-2; D gene unclear. Germline V gene data show CDR1 as LGHDT and CDR2 as YNNKEL (reference sequence). V was pared by 3 bases and J by 7 bases, with 12 bases between. CDR3 length equals 14 residues. The CDR3 loop is CASSQVAFSGELFF. The DNA for the CDR3 is TGTGCCAGCAGCCAGGTGGCATTCAGCGGGGAGCTGTTTTTT.

This clonotype was seen only a few times. The rearrangement joins TRBV14 to TRBJ2-3, with D maybe TRBD2 (6 bases). This CDR3 comprises 16 residues. From germline, CDR1 is SGHDN and CDR2 FVKESK. The V end lost 0 bases, the J end lost 3 bases, and 13 bases lay between the germline ends. CDR3 amino acids: CASSQDPPGLTDTQYF. Written as DNA, the CDR3 is TGTGCCAGCAGCCAAGATCCGCCCGGACTAACAGATACGCAGTATTTT.

There are many counts of this clonotype. The chain joins TRBV5-5 to TRBJ1-4; TRBD1 might be the D (5 bases). V lost 3 bases to trimming and J lost 0 bases, with 9 bases between them. The germline CDR1 and CDR2 sequences are SGHKS and YYEKEE (reference sequence). This CDR3 is 15 amino acids long. This CDR3 reads CASSSDRPTNEKLFF. For the CDR3, the DNA is TGTGCCAGCAGCTCCGACAGACCAACTAATGAAAAACTGTTTTTT.

J is TRBJ1-2 and V is TRBV2; no definite D call. Trimming stripped 6 bases from V and 4 bases from J, with 18 bases between. Germline V CDR1 and CDR2: SNHLY, FYNNEI. CDR3 length equals 15 residues. The CDR3 reads CASRETDRELYGYTF. The CDR3 DNA reads TGTGCCAGCAGGGAAACGGACCGGGAGCTCTATGGCTACACCTTC.